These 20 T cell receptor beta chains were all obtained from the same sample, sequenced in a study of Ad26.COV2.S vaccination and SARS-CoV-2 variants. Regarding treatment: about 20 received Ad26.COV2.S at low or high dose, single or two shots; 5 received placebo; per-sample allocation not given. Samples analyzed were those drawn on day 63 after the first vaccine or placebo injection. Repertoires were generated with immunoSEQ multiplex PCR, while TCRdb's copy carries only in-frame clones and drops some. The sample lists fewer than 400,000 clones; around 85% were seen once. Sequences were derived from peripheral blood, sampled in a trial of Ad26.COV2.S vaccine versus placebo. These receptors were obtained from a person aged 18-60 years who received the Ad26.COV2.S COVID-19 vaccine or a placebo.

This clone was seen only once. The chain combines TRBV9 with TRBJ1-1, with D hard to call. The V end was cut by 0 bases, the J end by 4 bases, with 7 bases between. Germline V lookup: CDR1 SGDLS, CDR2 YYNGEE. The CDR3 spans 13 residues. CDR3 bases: TGTGCCAGCAGCGTAGGGTCGGCCACTGAAGCTTTCTTT. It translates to CASSVGSATEAFF.

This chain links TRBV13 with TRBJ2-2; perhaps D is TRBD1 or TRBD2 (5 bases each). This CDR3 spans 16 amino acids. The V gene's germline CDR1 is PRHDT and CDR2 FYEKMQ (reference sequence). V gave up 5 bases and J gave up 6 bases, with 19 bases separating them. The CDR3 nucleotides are TGTGCCAGCAGCCGTACGAACGGGGCCGGGGCCGGGGAGCTGTTTTTT. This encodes CASSRTNGAGAGELFF.

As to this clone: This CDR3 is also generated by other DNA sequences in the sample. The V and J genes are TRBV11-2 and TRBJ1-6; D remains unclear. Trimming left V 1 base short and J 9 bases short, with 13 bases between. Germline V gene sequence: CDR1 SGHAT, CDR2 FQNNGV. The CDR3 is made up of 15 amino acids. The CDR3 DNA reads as TGTGCCAGCAGCTTAGCGGGAGGGATGGGTTCACCCCTCCACTTT. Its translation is CASSLAGGMGSPLHF.

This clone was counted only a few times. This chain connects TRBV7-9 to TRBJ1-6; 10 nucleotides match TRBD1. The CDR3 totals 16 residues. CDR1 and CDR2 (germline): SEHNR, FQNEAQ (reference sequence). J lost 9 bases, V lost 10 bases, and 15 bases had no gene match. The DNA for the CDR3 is TGTGCCACCTCGCAGGGACAGGGGATTGAGATTTCACCCCTCCACTTT. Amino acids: CATSQGQGIEISPLHF.

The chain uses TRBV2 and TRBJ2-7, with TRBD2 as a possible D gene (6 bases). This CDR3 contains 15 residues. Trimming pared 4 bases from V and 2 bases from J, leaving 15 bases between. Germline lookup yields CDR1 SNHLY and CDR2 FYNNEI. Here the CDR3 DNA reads TGTGCCAGCAGTGCCCCGGGACTTGAAACCTACGAGCAGTACTTC. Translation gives CASSAPGLETYEQYF.

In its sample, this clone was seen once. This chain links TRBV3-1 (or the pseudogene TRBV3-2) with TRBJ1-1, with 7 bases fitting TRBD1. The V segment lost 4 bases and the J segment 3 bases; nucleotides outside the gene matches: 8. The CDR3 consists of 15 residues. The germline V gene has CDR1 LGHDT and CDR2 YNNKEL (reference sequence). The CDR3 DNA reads TGTGCCAGCAGCCGCAGAGGGGGCCCGGACACTGAAGCTTTCTTT. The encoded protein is CASSRRGGPDTEAFF.

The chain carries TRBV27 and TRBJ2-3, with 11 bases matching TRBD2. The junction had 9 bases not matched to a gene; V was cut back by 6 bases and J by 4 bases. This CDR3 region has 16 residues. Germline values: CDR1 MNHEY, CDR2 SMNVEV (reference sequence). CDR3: CASSIGTSGGSDTQYF. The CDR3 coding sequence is TGTGCCAGCAGCATCGGAACTAGCGGGGGTTCAGATACGCAGTATTTT.

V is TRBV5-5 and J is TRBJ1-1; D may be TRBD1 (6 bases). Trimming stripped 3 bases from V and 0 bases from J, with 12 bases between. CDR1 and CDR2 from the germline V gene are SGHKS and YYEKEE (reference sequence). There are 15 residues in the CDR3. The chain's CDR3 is CASSSRQVMNTEAFF. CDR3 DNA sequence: TGTGCCAGCAGCTCCAGACAGGTCATGAACACTGAAGCTTTCTTT.

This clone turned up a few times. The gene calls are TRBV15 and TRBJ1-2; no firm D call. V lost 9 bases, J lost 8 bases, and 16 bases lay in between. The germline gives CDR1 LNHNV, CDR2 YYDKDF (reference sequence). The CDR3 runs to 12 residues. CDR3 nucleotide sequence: TGTGCCACACGAGGCACAGAGAGGGGCTACACCTTC. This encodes CATRGTERGYTF.

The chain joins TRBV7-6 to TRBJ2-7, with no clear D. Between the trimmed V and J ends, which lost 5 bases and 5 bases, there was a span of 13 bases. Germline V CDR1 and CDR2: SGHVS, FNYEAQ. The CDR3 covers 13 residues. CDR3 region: CASSQTLANEQYF. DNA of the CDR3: TGTGCCAGCAGCCAGACCCTCGCTAACGAGCAGTACTTC.

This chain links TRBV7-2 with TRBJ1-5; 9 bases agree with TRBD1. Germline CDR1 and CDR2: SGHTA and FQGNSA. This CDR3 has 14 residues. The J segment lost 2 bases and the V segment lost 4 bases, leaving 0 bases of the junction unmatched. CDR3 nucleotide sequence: TGTGCCAGCAGCTGGACAGGGGGCAATCAGCCCCAGCATTTT. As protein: CASSWTGGNQPQHF.

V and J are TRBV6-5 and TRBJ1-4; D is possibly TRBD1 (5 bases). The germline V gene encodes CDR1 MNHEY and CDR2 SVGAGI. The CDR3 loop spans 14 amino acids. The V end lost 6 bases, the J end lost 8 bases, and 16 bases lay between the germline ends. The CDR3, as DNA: TGTGCCAGCAGAAGGGACGGTGAGGAGGAAAAACTGTTTTTT. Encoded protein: CASRRDGEEEKLFF.

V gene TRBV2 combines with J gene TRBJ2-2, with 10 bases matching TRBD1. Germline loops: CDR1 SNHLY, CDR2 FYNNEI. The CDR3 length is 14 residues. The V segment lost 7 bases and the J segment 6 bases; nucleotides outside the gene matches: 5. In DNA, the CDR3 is TGTGCCAGCAAGAGGACAGGGGGGGCCGGGGAGCTGTTTTTT. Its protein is CASKRTGGAGELFF.

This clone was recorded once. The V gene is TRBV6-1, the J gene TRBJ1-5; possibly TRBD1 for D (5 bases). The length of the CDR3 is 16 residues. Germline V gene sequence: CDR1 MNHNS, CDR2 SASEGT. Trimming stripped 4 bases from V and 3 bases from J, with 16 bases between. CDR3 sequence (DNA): TGTGCCAGCAGTGCTACCAGGGTAGGGTTCAATCAGCCCCAGCATTTT. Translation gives CASSATRVGFNQPQHF.

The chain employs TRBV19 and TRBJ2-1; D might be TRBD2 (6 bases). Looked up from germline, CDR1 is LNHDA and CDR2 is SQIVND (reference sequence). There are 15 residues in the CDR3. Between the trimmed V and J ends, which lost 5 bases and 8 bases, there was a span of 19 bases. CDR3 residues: CASSRRDPQGDEQFF. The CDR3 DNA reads TGTGCCAGTAGTCGGCGGGACCCGCAGGGTGATGAGCAGTTCTTC.

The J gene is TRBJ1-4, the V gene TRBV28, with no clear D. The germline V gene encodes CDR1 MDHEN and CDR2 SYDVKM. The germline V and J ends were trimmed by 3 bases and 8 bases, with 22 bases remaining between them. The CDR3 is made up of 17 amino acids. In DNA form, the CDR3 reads TGTGCCAGCAGTTTGTCGGCCCTAAGTTCTCGGAGAGAAAAACTGTTTTTT. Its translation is CASSLSALSSRREKLFF. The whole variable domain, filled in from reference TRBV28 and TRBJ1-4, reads DVKVTQSSRYLVKRTGEKVFLECVQDMDHENMFWYRQDPGLGLRLIYFSYDVKMKEKGDIPEGYSVSREKKERFSLILESASTNQTSMYLCASSLSALSSRREKLFFGSGTQLSVL.

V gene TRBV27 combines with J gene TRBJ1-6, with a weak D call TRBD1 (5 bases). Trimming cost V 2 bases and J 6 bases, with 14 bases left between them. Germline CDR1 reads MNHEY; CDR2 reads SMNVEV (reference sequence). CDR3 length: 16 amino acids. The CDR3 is CASSLPRGGVNSPLHF. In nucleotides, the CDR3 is TGTGCCAGCAGTTTACCCCGGGGAGGGGTTAATTCACCCCTCCACTTT.

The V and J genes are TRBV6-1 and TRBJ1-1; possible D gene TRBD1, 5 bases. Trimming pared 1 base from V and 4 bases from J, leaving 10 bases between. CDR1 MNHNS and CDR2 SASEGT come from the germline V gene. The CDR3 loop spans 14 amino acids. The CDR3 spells CASSEEGVVTEAFF. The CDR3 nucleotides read TGTGCCAGCAGTGAAGAAGGGGTTGTCACTGAAGCTTTCTTT.

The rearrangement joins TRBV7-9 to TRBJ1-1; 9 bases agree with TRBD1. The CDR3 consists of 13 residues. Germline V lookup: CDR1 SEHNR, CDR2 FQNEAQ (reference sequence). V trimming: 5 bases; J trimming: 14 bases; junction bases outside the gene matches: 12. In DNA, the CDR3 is TGTGCCAGCAGCCGCGAGGACAGGGGCCGAGCGTTCTTT. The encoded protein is CASSREDRGRAFF.

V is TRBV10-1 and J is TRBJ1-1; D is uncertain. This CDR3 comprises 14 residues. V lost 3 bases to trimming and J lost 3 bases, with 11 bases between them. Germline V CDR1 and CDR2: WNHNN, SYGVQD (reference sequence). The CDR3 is CASSDSGRYTEAFF. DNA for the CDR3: TGCGCCAGCAGTGACTCGGGGAGATACACTGAAGCTTTCTTT.